The source of this T cell receptor (beta chain) is a study of graft-versus-host responses after intestinal transplantation. With regard to this clone: Its target is unknown. A junction end diverges from the germline sequence, so it may reflect a read error.

Some clones are missing from TCRdb's copy, which holds only in-frame ones; the method was immunoSEQ multiplex PCR. The sample records 70,000 or so clones, approximately 84% being singletons. This clonotype was sampled from a human donor who was the organ donor for an intestinal transplant. The material sequenced was unstimulated CD4+ T cells sorted from spleen or lymph node cells, taken before transplant.

The CDR3 here is CASSLAGGRGDTQYF. The CDR3 nucleotides are TGTGCTAGCAGCTTAGCGGGGGGACGCGGAGATACGCAGTATTTT. The V gene is TRBV7-7, the J gene TRBJ2-3, with 10 nucleotides matching TRBD2. In germline, CDR1 is SSHAT, CDR2 FNYEAQ (reference sequence). CDR3 length: 15 amino acids.